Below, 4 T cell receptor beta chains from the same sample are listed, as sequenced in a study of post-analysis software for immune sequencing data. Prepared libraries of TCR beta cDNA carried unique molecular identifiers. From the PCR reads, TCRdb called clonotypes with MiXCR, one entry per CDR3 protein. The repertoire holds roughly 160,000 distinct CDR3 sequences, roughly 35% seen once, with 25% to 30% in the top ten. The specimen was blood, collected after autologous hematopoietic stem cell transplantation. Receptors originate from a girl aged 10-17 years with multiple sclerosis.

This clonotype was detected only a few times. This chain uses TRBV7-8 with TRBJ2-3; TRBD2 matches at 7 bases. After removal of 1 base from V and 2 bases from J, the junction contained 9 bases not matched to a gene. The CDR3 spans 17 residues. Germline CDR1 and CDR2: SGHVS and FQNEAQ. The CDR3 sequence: CASSLGFSGGTTDTQYF. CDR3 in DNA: TGTGCCAGCAGCTTAGGTTTTTCGGGGGGAACCACAGATACGCAGTATTTT.

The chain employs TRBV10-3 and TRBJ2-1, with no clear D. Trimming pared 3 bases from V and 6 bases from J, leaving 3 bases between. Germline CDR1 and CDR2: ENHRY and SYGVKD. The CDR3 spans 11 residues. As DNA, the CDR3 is TGTGCCATCAGTGAAGTCAATGAGCAGTTCTTC. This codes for CAISEVNEQFF.

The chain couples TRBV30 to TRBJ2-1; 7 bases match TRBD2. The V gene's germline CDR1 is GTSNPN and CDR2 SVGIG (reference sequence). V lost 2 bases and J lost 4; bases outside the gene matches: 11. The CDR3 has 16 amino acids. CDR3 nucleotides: TGTGCCTGGAGTTTCGGTGGGTCTAGCGGTTACAATGAGCAGTTCTTC. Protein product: CAWSFGGSSGYNEQFF.

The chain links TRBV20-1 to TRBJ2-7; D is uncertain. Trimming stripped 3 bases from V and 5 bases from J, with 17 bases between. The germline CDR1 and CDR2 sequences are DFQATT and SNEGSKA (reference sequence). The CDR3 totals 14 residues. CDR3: CSASNWPEPHEQYF. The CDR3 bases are TGCAGTGCTAGTAATTGGCCAGAGCCTCACGAGCAGTACTTC.